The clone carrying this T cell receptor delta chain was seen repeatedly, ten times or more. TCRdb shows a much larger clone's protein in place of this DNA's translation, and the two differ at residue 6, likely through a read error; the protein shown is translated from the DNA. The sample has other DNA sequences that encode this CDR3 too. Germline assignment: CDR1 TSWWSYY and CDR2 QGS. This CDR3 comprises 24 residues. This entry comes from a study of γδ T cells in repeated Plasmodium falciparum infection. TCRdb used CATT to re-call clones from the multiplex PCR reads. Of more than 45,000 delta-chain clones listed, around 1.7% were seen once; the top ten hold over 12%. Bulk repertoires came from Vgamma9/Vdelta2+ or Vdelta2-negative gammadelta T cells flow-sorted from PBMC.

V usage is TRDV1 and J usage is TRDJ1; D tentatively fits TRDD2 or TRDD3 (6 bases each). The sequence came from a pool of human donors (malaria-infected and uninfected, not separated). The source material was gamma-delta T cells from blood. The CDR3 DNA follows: TGTGCTATTGGGGAAGCGGGCCTTCCCAAACGTGGAGGGGATCCACCCATAAACACCGATAAACTCATCTTT. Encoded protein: CAIGEAGLPKRGGDPPINTDKLIF.